Listed below are T cell receptor beta chains from one sample, sequenced in a study of blood T cell repertoires in COVID-19. Method: immunoSEQ multiplex PCR; TCRdb's copy keeps in-frame clones and lacks some. The data hold about 260,000 clones, with 70% to 90% observed a single time. Sequenced: PBMCs or T cells enriched from blood (not recorded which). These receptors were obtained from a woman in her thirties with acute COVID-19. The CDR3 runs from the conserved cysteine through the conserved F or W. Fields, in order: J gene, D gene, clone size, CDR3 length, V gene, CDR3 protein, CDR3 DNA. The D gene is left open where the match is weak. Some rows mark clone size as missing; the rest say once, few, many or name a class of expanded clone.

>TRBJ2-1|TRBD2|NA|14|TRBV9
CASLDPGLAGEQFF
TGTGCCAGCCTCGACCCGGGACTAGCTGGTGAGCAGTTCTTC
>TRBJ1-1|NA|once|16|TRBV6-4
CASRTLDPGQNTEAFF
TGTGCCAGCAGGACCTTAGACCCGGGACAGAACACTGAAGCTTTCTTT
>TRBJ1-1|NA|NA|13|TRBV9
CASSATGNTEAFF
TGTGCCAGCAGCGCGACAGGGAACACTGAAGCTTTCTTT
>TRBJ2-3|TRBD2|NA|18|TRBV7-3
CASSFPLLAAEVTDTQYF
TGTGCCAGCAGCTTCCCTCTTCTAGCGGCGGAAGTCACAGATACGCAGTATTTT
>TRBJ2-1|TRBD2|NA|17|TRBV7-2
CASSTSQPGLAGGEQFF
TGTGCCAGCAGCACAAGCCAGCCGGGACTAGCGGGAGGGGAGCAGTTCTTC
>TRBJ2-7|TRBD1|NA|15|TRBV11-2
CASSLDTGTVYEQYF
TGTGCCAGCAGCTTAGATACAGGGACAGTCTACGAGCAGTACTTC
>TRBJ1-3|TRBD1|NA|15|TRBV16
CASSKQGSSGNTIYF
TGTGCCAGCAGCAAACAGGGGAGCTCTGGAAACACCATATATTTT
>TRBJ1-2|NA|NA|14|TRBV6-2/TRBV6-3
CASSPSGGVGGYTF
TGTGCCAGCAGTCCGTCCGGAGGGGTTGGTGGCTACACCTTC
>TRBJ2-7|TRBD2|NA|15|TRBV3-1/TRBV3-2
CASSPSGTSSYEQYF
TGTGCCAGCAGCCCAAGCGGGACCTCCTCCTACGAGCAGTACTTC
>TRBJ2-4|TRBD2|NA|18|TRBV5-4
CASSLEGAGGVAKNIQYF
TGTGCCAGCAGCTTGGAAGGCGCGGGGGGTGTAGCCAAAAACATTCAGTACTTC
>TRBJ2-7|TRBD1|NA|14|TRBV27
CASSSRTGSYEQYF
TGTGCCAGCAGTTCCAGGACAGGGTCCTACGAGCAGTACTTC
>TRBJ1-1|NA|NA|14|TRBV5-4
CASSRGGMAAEAFF
TGTGCCAGCAGCAGAGGGGGTATGGCCGCTGAAGCTTTCTTT
>TRBJ1-1|TRBD1|NA|18|TRBV11-2
CASSLDSPGGGGNTEAFF
TGTGCCAGCAGCTTAGATTCCCCAGGGGGCGGGGGGAACACTGAAGCTTTCTTT
>TRBJ1-5|NA|once|16|TRBV7-2
CASSLVHRGLNQPQHF
TGTGCCAGCAGCTTAGTACATAGAGGGCTCAATCAGCCCCAGCATTTT
>TRBJ2-1|TRBD2|NA|14|TRBV28
CASRPLAGVVGSFF
TGTGCCAGCAGGCCCCTAGCGGGTGTCGTGGGCTCGTTCTTC
>TRBJ2-3|NA|NA|13|TRBV27
CASRNAGTDTQYF
TGTGCCAGCAGAAACGCAGGCACAGATACGCAGTATTTT
>TRBJ1-5|TRBD1|NA|18|TRBV19
CASSIWAQGAGSNQPQHF
TGTGCCAGTAGTATCTGGGCGCAGGGGGCTGGGAGCAATCAGCCCCAGCATTTT
>TRBJ1-5|TRBD1|once|17|TRBV6-4
CASSDPLSTGAEQPQHF
TGTGCCAGCAGTGACCCGCTGTCGACAGGGGCGGAACAGCCCCAGCATTTT
>TRBJ2-7|TRBD2|NA|15|TRBV19
CASSRGTSGSFEQYF
TGTGCCAGTAGTCGGGGGACTAGCGGGAGTTTCGAGCAGTACTTC
>TRBJ2-1|TRBD2|NA|16|TRBV7-9
CASSLAGTSGIGEQFF
TGTGCCAGCAGCTTAGCCGGGACTAGCGGGATCGGCGAGCAGTTCTTC
>TRBJ2-1|TRBD2|NA|16|TRBV18
CASSPPSSGGGSEQFF
TGTGCCAGCTCACCACCTTCTAGCGGGGGGGGCAGTGAGCAGTTCTTC
>TRBJ1-4|NA|NA|12|TRBV7-6
CASSPSAEKLFF
TGTGCCAGCAGCCCTAGTGCTGAAAAACTGTTTTTT
>TRBJ2-2|NA|NA|16|TRBV2
CASSEDVSGQPGELFF
TGTGCCAGCAGTGAAGATGTGAGCGGTCAGCCCGGGGAGCTGTTTTTT
>TRBJ2-1|TRBD1|NA|16|TRBV6-2/TRBV6-3
CASSPLTGGSYNEQFF
TGTGCCAGCAGCCCTCTTACAGGGGGCTCCTACAATGAGCAGTTCTTC
>TRBJ1-2|NA|NA|13|TRBV30
CAWSVLAGDGYTF
TGTGCCTGGAGTGTACTGGCAGGGGATGGCTACACCTTC
>TRBJ1-3|NA|NA|15|TRBV7-8
CASSLAAVYRNTIYF
TGTGCCAGCAGCTTAGCCGCTGTCTATCGAAACACCATATATTTT
>TRBJ2-1|NA|NA|13|TRBV28
CATTRLGPHEQFF
TGTGCCACCACGAGACTTGGCCCACATGAGCAGTTCTTC
>TRBJ2-1|TRBD2|NA|15|TRBV6-4
CASSATGTSFGKQFF
TGTGCCAGCAGTGCCACCGGGACTAGCTTTGGAAAGCAGTTCTTC
>TRBJ1-4|TRBD1|once|16|TRBV18
CASSPPLGTGDEKLFF
TGTGCCAGCTCACCACCGTTGGGGACAGGAGATGAAAAACTGTTTTTT
>TRBJ1-4|TRBD1|NA|16|TRBV24-1
CATSAPAGQGSEKLFF
TGTGCCACCAGTGCCCCCGCGGGACAGGGGAGTGAAAAACTGTTTTTT
>TRBJ2-1|TRBD2|NA|16|TRBV4-1
CASSPRTSGSYNEQFF
TGCGCCAGCAGCCCGAGGACTAGCGGTTCCTACAATGAGCAGTTCTTC
>TRBJ1-2|TRBD1|NA|16|TRBV27
CASAHLRDRGLGGYTF
TGTGCCAGCGCCCATCTTCGGGACAGGGGATTAGGTGGCTACACCTTC
>TRBJ2-2|TRBD2|NA|14|TRBV29-1
CSVSAGASAGELFF
TGCAGCGTTTCAGCGGGAGCTTCGGCCGGGGAGCTGTTTTTT
>TRBJ2-3|TRBD2|once|15|TRBV7-3
CASSLLAGDTDTQYF
TGTGCCAGCAGCCTCCTGGCGGGGGATACAGATACGCAGTATTTT
>TRBJ1-2|NA|NA|15|TRBV11-2
CASSLASGDWIHYTF
TGTGCCAGCAGCTTAGCCTCCGGGGACTGGATCCACTACACCTTC
>TRBJ2-7|TRBD2|NA|13|TRBV30
CTWRLAGTYEQYF
TGTACCTGGAGACTAGCGGGAACTTACGAGCAGTACTTC
>TRBJ2-7|NA|NA|13|TRBV5-1
CASSLQTMNEQYF
TGCGCCAGCAGCTTGCAGACTATGAACGAGCAGTACTTC
>TRBJ2-1|NA|NA|12|TRBV5-4
CASSGKYNEQFF
TGTGCCAGCTCGGGAAAATACAATGAGCAGTTCTTC